This TCR beta chain was documented in a study of OX40 agonist ivuxolimab in advanced cancers. Study summary: Ivuxolimab, which patients received intravenously every 2 weeks, was dosed at 0.01 to 10 mg/kg. Prior therapy, whether anti-PD-1, anti-PD-L1 or anti-CTLA-4, was allowed, and roughly 40% had some. Participants, roughly 80% male, averaged about 56 years of age, ranging from about 23 to 90.

Using immunoSEQ multiplex PCR, the repertoire was profiled, and TCRdb retains in-frame clones only, with some absent. The sample lists tens of thousands of clones, about 80% occurring once. The study's findings and limits: Doses of 0.1 to 3.0 mg/kg were accompanied by clonal expansion of CD4+ and CD8+ blood T cells by week 6.

CDR1 is LNHDA and CDR2 is SQIVND in the germline V gene (reference sequence). CDR3 length: 14 amino acids. Trimming stripped 8 bases from V and 3 bases from J, with 14 bases between. Regarding this clone: The antigen remains unidentified.

The sequencing used CD4+ or CD8+ T cells sorted from blood, collected in a trial of the OX40 agonist ivuxolimab. This TCR came from an adult with an advanced solid tumor such as melanoma, head and neck, liver or kidney cancer. The rearrangement joins TRBV19 to TRBJ2-1; a possible D gene is TRBD2 (6 bases). The CDR3 spells CASSRGLIYNEQFF. The CDR3 DNA reads as TGTGCCAGTTCGCGGGGTCTCATCTACAATGAGCAGTTCTTC.